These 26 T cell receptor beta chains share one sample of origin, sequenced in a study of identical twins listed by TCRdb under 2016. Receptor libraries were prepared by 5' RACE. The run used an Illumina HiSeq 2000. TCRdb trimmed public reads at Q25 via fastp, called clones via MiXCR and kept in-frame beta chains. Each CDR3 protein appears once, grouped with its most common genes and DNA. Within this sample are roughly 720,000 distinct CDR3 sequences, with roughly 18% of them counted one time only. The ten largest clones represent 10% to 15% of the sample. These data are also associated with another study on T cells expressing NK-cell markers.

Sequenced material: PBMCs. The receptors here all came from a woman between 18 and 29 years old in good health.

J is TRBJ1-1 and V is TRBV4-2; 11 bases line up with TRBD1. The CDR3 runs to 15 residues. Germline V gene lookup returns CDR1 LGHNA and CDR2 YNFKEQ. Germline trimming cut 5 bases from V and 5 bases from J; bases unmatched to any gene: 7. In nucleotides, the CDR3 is TGTGCCAGCAGCGAGGACAGGGGGCTAGGTACTGAAGCTTTCTTT. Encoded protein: CASSEDRGLGTEAFF.

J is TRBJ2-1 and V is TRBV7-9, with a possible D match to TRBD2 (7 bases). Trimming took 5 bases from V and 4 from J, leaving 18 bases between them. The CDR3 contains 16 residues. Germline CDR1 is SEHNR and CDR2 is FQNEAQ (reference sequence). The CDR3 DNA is TGTGCCAGCAGCCTAAAGAGGGGGGGAGGGTACAATGAGCAGTTCTTC. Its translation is CASSLKRGGGYNEQFF.

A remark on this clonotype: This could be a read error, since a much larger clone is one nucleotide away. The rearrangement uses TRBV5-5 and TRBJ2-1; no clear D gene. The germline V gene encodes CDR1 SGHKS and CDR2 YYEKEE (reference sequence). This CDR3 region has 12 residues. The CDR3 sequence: CASSPWQNEKFF. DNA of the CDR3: TGTGCCAGCAGCCCCTGGCAAAATGAGAAGTTCTTC.

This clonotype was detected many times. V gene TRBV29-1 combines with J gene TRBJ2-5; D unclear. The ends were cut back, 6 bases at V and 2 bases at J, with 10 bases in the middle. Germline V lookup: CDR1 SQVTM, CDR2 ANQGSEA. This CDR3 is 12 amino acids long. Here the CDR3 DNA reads TGCAGCGTACTCTCAGGTCAAGAGACCCAGTACTTC. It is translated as CSVLSGQETQYF.

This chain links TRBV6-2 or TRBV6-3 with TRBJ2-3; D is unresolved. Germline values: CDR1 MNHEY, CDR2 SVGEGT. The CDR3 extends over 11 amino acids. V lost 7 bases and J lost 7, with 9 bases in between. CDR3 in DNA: TGTGCCAGCAACGAGTACAATACGCAGTATTTT. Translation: CASNEYNTQYF.

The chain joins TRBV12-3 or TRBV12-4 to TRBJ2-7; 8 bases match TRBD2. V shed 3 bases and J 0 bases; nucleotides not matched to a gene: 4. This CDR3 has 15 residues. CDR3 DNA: TGTGCCAGCAGTTTTTCGGGAGGGCCCTCCTACGAGCAGTACTTC. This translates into CASSFSGGPSYEQYF.

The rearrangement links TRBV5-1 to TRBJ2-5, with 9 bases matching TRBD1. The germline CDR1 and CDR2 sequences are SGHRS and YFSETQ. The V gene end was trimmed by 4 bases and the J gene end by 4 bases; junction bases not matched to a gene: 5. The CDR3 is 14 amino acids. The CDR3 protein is CASSHSDRGETQYF. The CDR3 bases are TGCGCCAGCAGCCACTCGGACAGGGGAGAGACCCAGTACTTC. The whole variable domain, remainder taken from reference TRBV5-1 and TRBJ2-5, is KAGVTQTPRYLIKTRGQQVTLSCSPISGHRSVSWYQQTPGQGLQFLFEYFSETQRNKGNFPGRFSGRQFSNSRSEMNVSTLELGDSALYLCASSHSDRGETQYFGPGTRLLVL.

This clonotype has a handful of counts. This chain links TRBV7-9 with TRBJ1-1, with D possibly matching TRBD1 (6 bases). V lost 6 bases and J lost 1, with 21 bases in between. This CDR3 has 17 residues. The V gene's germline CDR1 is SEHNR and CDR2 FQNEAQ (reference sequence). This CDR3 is CASRSTTGSRKNTEAFF. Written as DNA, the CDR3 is TGTGCCAGCAGGTCAACGACAGGATCGAGGAAGAACACTGAAGCTTTCTTT.

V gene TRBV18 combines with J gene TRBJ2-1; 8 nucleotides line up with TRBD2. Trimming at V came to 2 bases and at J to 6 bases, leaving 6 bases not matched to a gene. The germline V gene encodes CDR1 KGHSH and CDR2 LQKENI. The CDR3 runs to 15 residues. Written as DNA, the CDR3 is TGTGCCAGCTCACCAATCCGGACTAGCTCCAATGAGCAGTTCTTC. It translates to CASSPIRTSSNEQFF.

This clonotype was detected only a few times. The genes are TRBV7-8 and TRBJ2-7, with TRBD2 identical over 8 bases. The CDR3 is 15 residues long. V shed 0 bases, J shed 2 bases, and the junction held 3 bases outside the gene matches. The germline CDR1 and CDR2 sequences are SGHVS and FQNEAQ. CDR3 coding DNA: TGTGCCAGCAGCTTAGCGCTTAGCGGGGCCTACGAGCAGTACTTC. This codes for CASSLALSGAYEQYF.

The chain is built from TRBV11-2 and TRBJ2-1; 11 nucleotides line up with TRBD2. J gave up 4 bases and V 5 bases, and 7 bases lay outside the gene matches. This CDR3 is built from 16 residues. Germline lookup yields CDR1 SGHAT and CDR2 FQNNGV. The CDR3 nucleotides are TGTGCCAGCAGCCCTCAAACTAGCGGGGGTTACAATGAGCAGTTCTTC. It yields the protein CASSPQTSGGYNEQFF. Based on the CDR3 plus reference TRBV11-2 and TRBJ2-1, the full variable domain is EAGVAQSPRYKIIEKRQSVAFWCNPISGHATLYWYQQILGQGPKLLIQFQNNGVVDDSQLPKDRFSAERLKGVDSTLKIQPAKLEDSAVYLCASSPQTSGGYNEQFFGPGTRLTVL.

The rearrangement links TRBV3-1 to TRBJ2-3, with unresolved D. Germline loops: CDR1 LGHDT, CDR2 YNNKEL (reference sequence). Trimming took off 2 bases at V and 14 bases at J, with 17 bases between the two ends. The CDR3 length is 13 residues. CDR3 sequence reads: CASSQYRQLILYF. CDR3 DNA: TGTGCCAGCAGCCAATACCGACAACTCATCCTGTATTTT.

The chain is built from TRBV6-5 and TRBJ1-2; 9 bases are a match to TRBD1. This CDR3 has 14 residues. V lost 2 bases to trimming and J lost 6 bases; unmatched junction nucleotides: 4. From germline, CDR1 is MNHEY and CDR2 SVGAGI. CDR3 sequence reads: CASSYRDRVHGYTF. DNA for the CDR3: TGTGCCAGCAGTTACCGGGACAGGGTCCATGGCTACACCTTC.

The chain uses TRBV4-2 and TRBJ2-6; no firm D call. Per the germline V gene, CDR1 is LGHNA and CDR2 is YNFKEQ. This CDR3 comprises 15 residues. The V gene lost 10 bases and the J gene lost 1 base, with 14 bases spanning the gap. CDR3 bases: TGTGCCACTCAAAGTGGGTTATCTGGGGCCAACGTCCTGACTTTC. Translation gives CATQSGLSGANVLTF.

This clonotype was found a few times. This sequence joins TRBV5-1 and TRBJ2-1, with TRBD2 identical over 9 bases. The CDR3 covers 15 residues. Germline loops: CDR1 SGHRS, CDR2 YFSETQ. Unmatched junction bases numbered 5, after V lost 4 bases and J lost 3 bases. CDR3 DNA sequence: TGCGCCAGCAGCGCGAAGACTAGCGGCTACAATGAGCAGTTCTTC. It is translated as CASSAKTSGYNEQFF.

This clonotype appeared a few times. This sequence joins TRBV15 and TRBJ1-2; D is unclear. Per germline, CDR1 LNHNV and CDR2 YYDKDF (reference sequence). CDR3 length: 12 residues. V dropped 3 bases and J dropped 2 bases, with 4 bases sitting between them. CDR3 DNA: TGTGCCACCAGCAGGGACAACTATGGCTACACCTTC. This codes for CATSRDNYGYTF.

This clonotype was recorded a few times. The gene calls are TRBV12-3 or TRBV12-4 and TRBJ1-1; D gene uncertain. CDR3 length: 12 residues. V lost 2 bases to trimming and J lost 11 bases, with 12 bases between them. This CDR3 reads CASSLSPRRAFF. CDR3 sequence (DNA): TGTGCCAGCAGTTTATCGCCCCGGAGGGCTTTCTTT.

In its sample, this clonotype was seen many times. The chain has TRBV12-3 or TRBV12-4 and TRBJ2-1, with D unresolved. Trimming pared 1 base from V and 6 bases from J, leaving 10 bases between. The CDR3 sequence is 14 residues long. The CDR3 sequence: CASSLVGSGNEQFF. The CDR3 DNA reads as TGTGCCAGCAGTTTAGTGGGGTCCGGCAATGAGCAGTTCTTC.

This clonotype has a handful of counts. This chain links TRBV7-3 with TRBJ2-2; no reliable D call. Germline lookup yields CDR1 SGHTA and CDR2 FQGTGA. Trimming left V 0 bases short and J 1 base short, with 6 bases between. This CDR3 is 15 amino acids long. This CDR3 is CASSLTAGNTGELFF. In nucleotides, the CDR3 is TGTGCCAGCAGCTTAACGGCCGGGAACACCGGGGAGCTGTTTTTT.

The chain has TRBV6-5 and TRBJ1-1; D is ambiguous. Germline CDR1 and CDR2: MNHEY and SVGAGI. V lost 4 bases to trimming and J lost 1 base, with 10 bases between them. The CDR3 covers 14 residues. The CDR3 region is CASSWTPGNTEAFF. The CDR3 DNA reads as TGTGCCAGCAGTTGGACTCCCGGGAACACTGAAGCTTTCTTT.

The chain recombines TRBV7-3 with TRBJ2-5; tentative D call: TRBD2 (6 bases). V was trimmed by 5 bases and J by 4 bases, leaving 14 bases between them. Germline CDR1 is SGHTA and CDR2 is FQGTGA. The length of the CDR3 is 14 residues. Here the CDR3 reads CASSPTVGGETQYF. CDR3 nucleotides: TGTGCCAGCAGCCCCACCGTCGGGGGAGAGACCCAGTACTTC.

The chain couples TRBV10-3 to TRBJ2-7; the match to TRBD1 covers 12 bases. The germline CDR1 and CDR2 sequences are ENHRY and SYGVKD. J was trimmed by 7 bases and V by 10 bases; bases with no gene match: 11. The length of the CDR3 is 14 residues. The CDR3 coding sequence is TGTGCCACCAGGGGGGACAGGGGGCCTGTGGAGCAGTACTTC. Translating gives CATRGDRGPVEQYF.

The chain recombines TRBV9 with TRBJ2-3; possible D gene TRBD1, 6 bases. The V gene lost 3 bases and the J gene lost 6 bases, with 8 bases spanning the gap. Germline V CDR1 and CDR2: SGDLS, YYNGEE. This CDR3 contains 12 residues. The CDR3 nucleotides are TGTGCCAGCAGCGAAAGGGGGGATACGCAGTATTTT. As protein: CASSERGDTQYF.

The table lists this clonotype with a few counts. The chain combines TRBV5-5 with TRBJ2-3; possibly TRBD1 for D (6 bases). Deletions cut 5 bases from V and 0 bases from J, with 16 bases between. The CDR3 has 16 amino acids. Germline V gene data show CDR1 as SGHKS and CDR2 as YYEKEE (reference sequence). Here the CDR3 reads CASRVNHRASTDTQYF. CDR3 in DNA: TGTGCCAGCAGAGTAAATCACAGGGCTAGCACAGATACGCAGTATTTT.

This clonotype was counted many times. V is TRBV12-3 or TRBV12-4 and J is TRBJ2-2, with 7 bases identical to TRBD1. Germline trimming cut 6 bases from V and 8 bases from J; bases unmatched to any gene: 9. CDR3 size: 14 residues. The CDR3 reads CASRGDRSSGELFF. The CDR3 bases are TGTGCCAGCAGGGGGGACAGATCATCTGGGGAGCTGTTTTTT.

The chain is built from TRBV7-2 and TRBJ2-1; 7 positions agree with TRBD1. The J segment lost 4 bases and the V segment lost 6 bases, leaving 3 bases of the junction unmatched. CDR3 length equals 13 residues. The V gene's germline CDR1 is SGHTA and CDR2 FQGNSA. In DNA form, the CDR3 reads TGTGCCAGCAGGGGGACAGTTTACAATGAGCAGTTCTTC. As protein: CASRGTVYNEQFF.